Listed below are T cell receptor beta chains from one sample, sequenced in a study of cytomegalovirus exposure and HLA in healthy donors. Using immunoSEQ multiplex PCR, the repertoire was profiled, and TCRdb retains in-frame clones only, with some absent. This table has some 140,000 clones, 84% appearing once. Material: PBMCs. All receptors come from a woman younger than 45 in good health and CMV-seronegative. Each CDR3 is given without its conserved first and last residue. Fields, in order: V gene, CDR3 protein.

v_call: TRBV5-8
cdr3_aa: ASSHGLAEEYTDTQY

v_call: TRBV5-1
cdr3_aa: ASSLIAGGTDTQY

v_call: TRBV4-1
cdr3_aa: ASSQGTGPGTEAF

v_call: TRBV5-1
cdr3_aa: ASSGGHRVGSPLH

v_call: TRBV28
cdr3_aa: ASRLPGQGNSPLH

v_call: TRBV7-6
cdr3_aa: ASSQTNNLSGSPLH

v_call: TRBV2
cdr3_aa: ASSEDSNQETQY

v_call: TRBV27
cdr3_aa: ASSSYSTGEREQY

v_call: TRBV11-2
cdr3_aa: ASNPGGLRPEAF

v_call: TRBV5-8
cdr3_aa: ASSWEGWEKAF

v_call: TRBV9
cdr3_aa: ASSAVRGEQF

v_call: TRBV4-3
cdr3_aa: ASSQGHTSTDTQY

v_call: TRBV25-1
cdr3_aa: ASSDWTSGPTDTQY

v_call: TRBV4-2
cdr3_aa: ASSQVSGQETQY

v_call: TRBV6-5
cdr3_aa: ASSYTPGIPYEAF

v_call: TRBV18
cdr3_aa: ASSPRDRGWDEQY

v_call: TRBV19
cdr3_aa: ASSGRGFTEAF

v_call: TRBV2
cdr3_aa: ASSIQGGNQY

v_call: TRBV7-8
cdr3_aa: ASSRLPPGLPGNTQY

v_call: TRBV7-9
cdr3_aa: ASSHPRTGAGELF

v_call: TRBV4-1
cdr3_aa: ASSQEGRAYGNTIY

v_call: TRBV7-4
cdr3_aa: ASSPPRQGFTYEQY

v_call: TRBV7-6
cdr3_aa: ASGARDGEQY

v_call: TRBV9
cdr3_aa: ASSEGDGYEQY

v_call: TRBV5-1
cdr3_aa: ASSGRGGTEAF